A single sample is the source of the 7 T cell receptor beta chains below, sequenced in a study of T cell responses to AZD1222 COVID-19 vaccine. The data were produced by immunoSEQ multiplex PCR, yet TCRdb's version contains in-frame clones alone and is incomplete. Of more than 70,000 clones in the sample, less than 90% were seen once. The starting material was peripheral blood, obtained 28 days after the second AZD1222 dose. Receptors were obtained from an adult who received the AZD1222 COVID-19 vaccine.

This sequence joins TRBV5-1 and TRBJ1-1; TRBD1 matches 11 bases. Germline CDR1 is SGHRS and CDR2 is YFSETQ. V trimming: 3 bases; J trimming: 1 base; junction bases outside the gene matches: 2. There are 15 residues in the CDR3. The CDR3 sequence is CASSSGTGGNTEAFF. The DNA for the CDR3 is TGCGCCAGCAGCTCCGGGACAGGGGGGAACACTGAAGCTTTCTTT.

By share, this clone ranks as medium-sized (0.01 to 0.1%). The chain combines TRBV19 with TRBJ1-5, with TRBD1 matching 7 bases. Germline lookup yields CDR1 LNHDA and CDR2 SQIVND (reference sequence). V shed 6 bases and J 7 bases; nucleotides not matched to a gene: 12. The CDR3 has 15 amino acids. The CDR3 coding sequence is TGTGCCAGTAGCGCGGGGGACAGCCTGGGCCAGCCCCAGCATTTT. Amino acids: CASSAGDSLGQPQHF.

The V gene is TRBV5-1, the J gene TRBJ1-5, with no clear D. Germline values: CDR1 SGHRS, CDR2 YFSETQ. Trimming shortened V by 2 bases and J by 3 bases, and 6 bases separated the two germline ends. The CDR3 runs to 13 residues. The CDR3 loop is CASSFGLNQPQHF. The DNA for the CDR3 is TGCGCCAGCAGCTTTGGGCTCAATCAGCCCCAGCATTTT.

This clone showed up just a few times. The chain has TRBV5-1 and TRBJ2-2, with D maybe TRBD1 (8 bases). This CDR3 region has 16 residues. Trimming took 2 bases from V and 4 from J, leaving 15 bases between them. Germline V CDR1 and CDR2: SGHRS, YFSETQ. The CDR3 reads CASSFPQGEGTGELFF. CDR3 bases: TGCGCCAGCAGCTTCCCACAGGGGGAGGGCACCGGGGAGCTGTTTTTT.

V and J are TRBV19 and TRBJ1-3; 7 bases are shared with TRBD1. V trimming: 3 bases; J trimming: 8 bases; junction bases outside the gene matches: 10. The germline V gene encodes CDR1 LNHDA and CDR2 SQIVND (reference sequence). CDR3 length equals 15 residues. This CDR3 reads CASSIIWTGRDTIYF. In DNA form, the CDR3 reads TGTGCCAGTAGTATTATCTGGACAGGTCGCGACACCATATATTTT.

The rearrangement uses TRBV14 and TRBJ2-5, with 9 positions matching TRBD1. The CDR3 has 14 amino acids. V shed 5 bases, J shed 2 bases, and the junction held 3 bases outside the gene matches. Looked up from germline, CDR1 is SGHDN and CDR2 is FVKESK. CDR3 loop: CASSSDRGQETQYF. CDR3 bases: TGTGCCAGCAGCTCGGACAGGGGACAAGAGACCCAGTACTTC. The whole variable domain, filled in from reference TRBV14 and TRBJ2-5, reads EAGVTQFPSHSVIEKGQTVTLRCDPISGHDNLYWYRRVMGKEIKFLLHFVKESKQDESGMPNNRFLAERTGGTYSTLKVQPAELEDSGVYFCASSSDRGQETQYFGPGTRLLVL.

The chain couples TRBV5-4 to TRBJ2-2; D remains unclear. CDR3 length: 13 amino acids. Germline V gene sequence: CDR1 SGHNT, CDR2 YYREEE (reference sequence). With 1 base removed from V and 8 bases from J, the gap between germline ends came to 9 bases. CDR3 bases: TGTGCCAGCAGCTTGCATCTTCGGGGGGAGCTGTTTTTT. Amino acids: CASSLHLRGELFF.